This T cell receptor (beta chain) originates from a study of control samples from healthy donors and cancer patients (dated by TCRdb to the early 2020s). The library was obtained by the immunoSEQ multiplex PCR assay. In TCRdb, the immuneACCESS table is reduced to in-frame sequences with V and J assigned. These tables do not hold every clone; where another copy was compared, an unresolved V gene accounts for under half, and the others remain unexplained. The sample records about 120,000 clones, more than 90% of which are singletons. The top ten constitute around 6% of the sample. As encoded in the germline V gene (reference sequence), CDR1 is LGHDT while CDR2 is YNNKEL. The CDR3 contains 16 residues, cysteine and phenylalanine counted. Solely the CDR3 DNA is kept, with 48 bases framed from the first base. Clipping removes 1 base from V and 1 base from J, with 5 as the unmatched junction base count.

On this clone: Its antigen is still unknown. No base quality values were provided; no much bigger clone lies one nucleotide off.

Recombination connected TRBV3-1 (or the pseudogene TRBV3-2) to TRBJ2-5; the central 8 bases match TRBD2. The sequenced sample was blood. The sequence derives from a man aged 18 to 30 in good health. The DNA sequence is TGTGCCAGCAGCCAAGGGATAGCGGGGCTCCAAGAGACCCAGTACTTC. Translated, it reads CASSQGIAGLQETQYF.